The 31 T cell receptor beta chains reported below all come from one sample, sequenced in a study of T cell responses to AZD1222 COVID-19 vaccine. Assay: immunoSEQ multiplex PCR; the TCRdb copy retains only in-frame clones and omits some. The sample holds approximately 90,000 clones; around nine tenths are singletons and the top ten take 16%. The sample was peripheral blood, taken on day 0 of AZD1222 vaccination. The source is an adult in good health.

The rearrangement joins TRBV24-1 to TRBJ2-3, with TRBD2 matching 7 bases. V trimming: 4 bases; J trimming: 0 bases; junction bases outside the gene matches: 9. This CDR3 is built from 17 residues. Germline V CDR1 and CDR2: KGHDR, SFDVKD. In nucleotides, the CDR3 is TGTGCCACCAGTGAAACGATACTAGCGAAAAGCACAGATACGCAGTATTTT. Translation gives CATSETILAKSTDTQYF.

The table lists this clone with a count of one. The chain carries TRBV19 and TRBJ1-2, with D hard to call. This CDR3 has 13 amino acids. Germline V gives CDR1 LNHDA, CDR2 SQIVND (reference sequence). V dropped 0 bases and J dropped 7 bases, with 9 bases sitting between them. In nucleotides, the CDR3 is TGTGCCAGTAGTATAGATCTAAGGAGTGGCTACACCTTC. Translating gives CASSIDLRSGYTF.

The chain couples TRBV3-1 (or the pseudogene TRBV3-2) to TRBJ2-5; D gene unclear. V lost 1 base and J 6 bases, leaving 6 bases between the germline ends. CDR1 and CDR2 (germline): LGHDT, YNNKEL (reference sequence). CDR3 length: 12 amino acids. CDR3 sequence reads: CASSQAAQTQYF. The CDR3 bases are TGTGCCAGCAGCCAAGCGGCGCAGACCCAGTACTTC.

This clone was seen a single time. The chain carries TRBV28 and TRBJ1-5; 8 bases align to TRBD1. V gave up 6 bases and J gave up 4 bases; unmatched junction bases: 5. From germline, CDR1 is MDHEN and CDR2 SYDVKM. The CDR3 runs 14 residues. The CDR3 is CASSQDRGNQPQHF. CDR3 nucleotide sequence: TGTGCCAGCAGCCAAGACAGGGGTAATCAGCCCCAGCATTTT.

The CDR3 DNA follows: TGTGCCACCAGCAGAGATGTGGGGAGGGATTCACCCCTCCACTTT. This sequence encodes CATSRDVGRDSPLHF. This rearrangement joins TRBV15 to TRBJ1-6, with D unclear. This CDR3 is built from 15 residues. Deletions cut 0 bases from V and 8 bases from J, with 11 bases between. Germline CDR1 is LNHNV and CDR2 is YYDKDF (reference sequence).

CDR3 sequence: CATSGPVSTDTQYF. The CDR3 nucleotides are TGTGCCACCAGTGGCCCGGTTAGCACAGATACGCAGTATTTT. The chain carries TRBV24-1 and TRBJ2-3; D remains ambiguous. The germline CDR1 and CDR2 sequences are KGHDR and SFDVKD. V dropped 5 bases and J dropped 0 bases, with 8 bases sitting between them. The CDR3 is made up of 14 amino acids.

This clone has a handful of counts. CDR3 DNA sequence: TGTGCCAGCCGGGTACAGGGGCGGGGCTACACCTTC. It codes for CASRVQGRGYTF. The chain couples TRBV28 to TRBJ1-2, with TRBD1 identical over 7 bases. V dropped 8 bases and J dropped 8; count of bases not matched to a gene: 8. Germline CDR1 MDHEN, CDR2 SYDVKM. The CDR3 is 12 amino acids.

This chain joins TRBV19 and TRBJ1-5; D is uncertain. CDR3 size: 13 residues. With 3 bases removed from V and 3 bases from J, the gap between germline ends came to 6 bases. Germline V gene data show CDR1 as LNHDA and CDR2 as SQIVND (reference sequence). The CDR3, as DNA: TGTGCCAGTAGTATCCAGCTCAATCAGCCCCAGCATTTT. Protein sequence: CASSIQLNQPQHF.

This chain connects TRBV18 to TRBJ2-3; perhaps TRBD1 as D (6 bases). The germline V gene has CDR1 KGHSH and CDR2 LQKENI. The CDR3 covers 14 residues. The V and J ends lost 5 bases and 6 bases respectively, with 15 bases between them. In DNA form, the CDR3 reads TGTGCCAGCTCAGTAACAGGGAGTCTGGATACGCAGTATTTT. Protein: CASSVTGSLDTQYF.

The J gene is TRBJ1-5, the V gene TRBV7-2, with 7 bases matching TRBD1. Germline values: CDR1 SGHTA, CDR2 FQGNSA. CDR3 length: 16 amino acids. J was trimmed by 4 bases and V by 5 bases; bases with no gene match: 11. This chain's CDR3 is CASSPTLGTANQPQHF. The CDR3 DNA is TGTGCCAGCAGCCCCACACTTGGGACAGCGAATCAGCCCCAGCATTTT.

The genes are TRBV9 and TRBJ2-2; 9 nucleotides line up with TRBD1. The CDR3 is made up of 16 amino acids. Germline V gives CDR1 SGDLS, CDR2 YYNGEE. V dropped 3 bases and J dropped 7; count of bases not matched to a gene: 10. The CDR3 nucleotides are TGTGCCAGCAGCGACCGGGACAGGGTCCGTAGCGGGGAGCTGTTTTTT. This gives the protein CASSDRDRVRSGELFF.

The chain links TRBV27 to TRBJ2-5, with a weak D call TRBD2 (5 bases). Germline CDR1 MNHEY, CDR2 SMNVEV (reference sequence). V was clipped by 5 bases and J by 3 bases, with 22 bases between them. The CDR3 runs to 17 residues. The CDR3 DNA follows: TGTGCCAGCAGTCCAACTAAAACTGGGTGGAGGAAAGAGACCCAGTACTTC. Encoded protein: CASSPTKTGWRKETQYF.

The chain is built from TRBV27 and TRBJ2-1, with TRBD2 matching over 13 bases. V was clipped by 6 bases and J by 6 bases; unmatched bases: 5. This CDR3 spans 15 amino acids. The germline V gene encodes CDR1 MNHEY and CDR2 SMNVEV (reference sequence). CDR3 nucleotide sequence: TGTGCCAGCAGCGGGGGACTAGCGGGACCCAATGAGCAGTTCTTC. Amino acids: CASSGGLAGPNEQFF.

The count of this clone is one. DNA of the CDR3: TGTGCCAGCACCGGGAGGGCCGCAGATACGCAGTATTTT. This gives the protein CASTGRAADTQYF. The chain joins TRBV12-3 or TRBV12-4 to TRBJ2-3; 8 positions agree with TRBD2. J gave up 4 bases and V 7 bases, and 4 bases lay outside the gene matches. The CDR3 has 13 amino acids.

DNA of the CDR3: TGTGCCAGCAGTTCAGTTAGGACCCTAACGCAGTATTTT. Translating it yields CASSSVRTLTQYF. V usage is TRBV27 and J usage is TRBJ2-3; D gene uncertain. V was trimmed by 4 bases and J by 9 bases, leaving 14 bases between them. The CDR3 is 13 residues long. Germline-derived CDR1 and CDR2 are MNHEY and SMNVEV (reference sequence).

The V call is TRBV7-3, the J call TRBJ1-1; possibly TRBD1 for D (6 bases). CDR3 length: 14 amino acids. V was trimmed by 2 bases and J by 4 bases, leaving 11 bases between them. The germline V gene has CDR1 SGHTA and CDR2 FQGTGA. The CDR3 loop reads CASSLSGAPTEAFF. CDR3 in DNA: TGTGCCAGCAGCTTATCGGGGGCGCCCACTGAAGCTTTCTTT.

The chain recombines TRBV3-1 (or the pseudogene TRBV3-2) with TRBJ1-1; tentative D call: TRBD1 (6 bases). Per the germline V gene, CDR1 is LGHDT and CDR2 is YNNKEL (reference sequence). The CDR3 contains 14 residues. V was shortened by 6 bases and J by 0 bases, with 11 bases between the two germline ends. CDR3 in DNA: TGTGCCAGCAGGCCGGGACATATGAACACTGAAGCTTTCTTT. Translation: CASRPGHMNTEAFF.

CDR3 loop: CASSPRASEETQYF. The DNA of the CDR3 is TGTGCCAGCTCACCTAGGGCGAGTGAAGAGACCCAGTACTTC. This chain links TRBV18 with TRBJ2-5; D gene unclear. CDR1 and CDR2 (germline): KGHSH, LQKENI. V was pared by 3 bases and J by 3 bases, with 11 bases between. The CDR3 extends over 14 amino acids.

The rearrangement uses TRBV2 and TRBJ1-4, with 8 nucleotides matching TRBD1. CDR3 length: 15 residues. The germline V gene encodes CDR1 SNHLY and CDR2 FYNNEI. The V gene end was trimmed by 4 bases and the J gene end by 3 bases; junction bases not matched to a gene: 4. The CDR3 DNA is TGTGCCAGCAGTGGGGACAGGACCCCTAATGAAAAACTGTTTTTT. Its translation: CASSGDRTPNEKLFF.

The table lists this clone with a count of one. Germline is not matched at one junction end, which may reflect a read error. The chain has TRBV7-7 and TRBJ2-5; D gene ambiguous. Germline CDR1 reads SSHAT; CDR2 reads FNYEAQ (reference sequence). The CDR3 has 13 amino acids. The CDR3 region has the DNA TGTGCTAGCAGCTTGTCATCCCCGGAGACCCAGTACTTC. Translated: CASSLSSPETQYF.

This clone was seen more than once but under ten times. The rearrangement joins TRBV3-1 (or the pseudogene TRBV3-2) to TRBJ2-3; 12 bases line up with TRBD2. The length of the CDR3 is 18 residues. Trimming removed 3 bases from V and 3 bases from J; junction bases left unmatched: 10. Per germline, CDR1 LGHDT and CDR2 YNNKEL (reference sequence). CDR3: CASSHPYGLAGQTDTQYF. The CDR3 region has the DNA TGTGCCAGCAGCCATCCCTACGGACTAGCGGGACAAACAGATACGCAGTATTTT.

V usage is TRBV18 and J usage is TRBJ1-5; TRBD1 might be the D (5 bases). The CDR3 consists of 16 residues. Trimming removed 0 bases from V and 4 bases from J, with 13 bases in between. The germline gives CDR1 KGHSH, CDR2 LQKENI. The chain's CDR3 is CASSPPGGRDNQPQHF. CDR3 DNA sequence: TGTGCCAGCTCACCACCGGGCGGCAGGGATAATCAGCCCCAGCATTTT.

The CDR3 sequence is CASSLNLGRENQPQHF. CDR3 DNA: TGTGCCAGCAGTCTTAACCTGGGACGGGAGAATCAGCCCCAGCATTTT. The gene calls are TRBV28 and TRBJ1-5, with D maybe TRBD1 (5 bases). Trimming left V 5 bases short and J 4 bases short, with 18 bases between. Germline CDR1 reads MDHEN; CDR2 reads SYDVKM. The CDR3 is 16 amino acids.

The J gene is TRBJ1-6, the V gene TRBV30; D ambiguous. Per germline, CDR1 GTSNPN and CDR2 SVGIG (reference sequence). The CDR3 runs 14 residues. Trimming pared 2 bases from V and 10 bases from J, leaving 15 bases between. The CDR3 region is CAWSYRVVKSPLHF. As DNA, the CDR3 is TGTGCCTGGAGTTACCGGGTGGTGAAATCACCCCTCCACTTT.

This clone was recorded once. J is TRBJ2-3 and V is TRBV3-1 (or the pseudogene TRBV3-2), with 10 bases matching TRBD2. CDR3 size: 16 residues. V was clipped by 3 bases and J by 0 bases; unmatched bases: 3. In germline, CDR1 is LGHDT, CDR2 YNNKEL (reference sequence). CDR3 sequence: CASSQMTSGSTDTQYF. For the CDR3, the DNA is TGTGCCAGCAGCCAGATGACTAGCGGGAGCACAGATACGCAGTATTTT.

CDR3 nucleotide sequence: TGTGCCAGTACCTTGGGACGGAGATCCTCTGAAGCTTTCTTT. This codes for CASTLGRRSSEAFF. The chain carries TRBV19 and TRBJ1-1, with a possible D match to TRBD1 (5 bases). The germline V gene has CDR1 LNHDA and CDR2 SQIVND (reference sequence). V dropped 7 bases and J dropped 6 bases, with 18 bases sitting between them. This CDR3 is built from 14 residues.

V usage is TRBV5-1 and J usage is TRBJ1-1, with a weak D call TRBD1 (5 bases). The V and J ends lost 4 bases and 1 base respectively, with 11 bases between them. The CDR3 spans 14 residues. CDR1 is SGHRS and CDR2 is YFSETQ in the germline V gene. CDR3 bases: TGCGCCAGCAGCCCCGGGACCACGAACACTGAAGCTTTCTTT. Translation: CASSPGTTNTEAFF. Using reference TRBV5-1 and TRBJ1-1 for the parts outside the CDR3, the full variable domain is KAGVTQTPRYLIKTRGQQVTLSCSPISGHRSVSWYQQTPGQGLQFLFEYFSETQRNKGNFPGRFSGRQFSNSRSEMNVSTLELGDSALYLCASSPGTTNTEAFFGQGTRLTVV.

This chain uses TRBV14 with TRBJ1-2; D remains unclear. The CDR3 extends over 16 amino acids. The V end was cut by 8 bases, the J end by 4 bases, with 23 bases between. Per germline, CDR1 SGHDN and CDR2 FVKESK. CDR3 nucleotide sequence: TGTGCCAGCCCTCCCCCCCCCAGGCGCGGAAGCTATGGCTACACCTTC. This encodes CASPPPPRRGSYGYTF.

A few counts support this clone. The genes are TRBV7-6 and TRBJ2-1, with 10 bases lining up with TRBD2. Per germline, CDR1 SGHVS and CDR2 FNYEAQ. Losses at the gene ends were 5 bases for V and 4 bases for J; bases not matched to a gene: 8. The CDR3 extends over 16 amino acids. The CDR3 is CASSATSGMMYNEQFF. The DNA for the CDR3 is TGTGCCAGCAGCGCTACTAGCGGGATGATGTACAATGAGCAGTTCTTC.

The chain recombines TRBV29-1 with TRBJ2-1; TRBD2 matches at 7 bases. The CDR3 spans 12 residues. Germline values: CDR1 SQVTM, CDR2 ANQGSEA. The ends lost 3 bases at V and 9 bases at J; junction bases unmatched: 5. This CDR3 reads CSVDRLAGEQFF. CDR3 nucleotides: TGCAGCGTTGATAGACTAGCAGGTGAGCAGTTCTTC.

V is TRBV6-5 and J is TRBJ2-5, with D perhaps matching TRBD2 (5 bases). V lost 6 bases and J lost 6, with 20 bases in between. Germline V gene data show CDR1 as MNHEY and CDR2 as SVGAGI. CDR3 length: 15 amino acids. The CDR3 nucleotides read TGTGCCAGCAGCCAAAGTAGAAATCACGGGAAGACCCAGTACTTC. Encoded protein: CASSQSRNHGKTQYF.